This TCR beta chain was documented in a study of T cells in Graves' hyperthyroidism and ophthalmopathy. The CDR3 has 14 residues. Germline V gene sequence: CDR1 SNHLY, CDR2 FYNNEI. Trimming took 7 bases from V and 0 from J; bases not matched to a gene: 6. This clonotype was seen many times. No antigen is known for it. TCR beta CDR3 sequences were amplified from RNA transcripts. Primed by the HTBI set, a first-round RT-PCR was run on the TCR CDR3. TCRdb redid the calling of the multiplex PCR reads with MiXCR, one entry per CDR3 protein. Of some 370,000 distinct CDR3 sequences listed, 11% to 15% are singletons. Findings and limits, study-wide: Blood shared most expanded thyroid clonotypes above 0.001.

The sample was blood. This receptor was identified in a man in his fifties or sixties with Graves' ophthalmopathy. This chain links TRBV2 with TRBJ2-7, with 7 bases lining up with TRBD1. CDR3 protein: CASTGGQYSYEQYF. The CDR3 region has the DNA TGTGCCAGCACAGGGGGACAGTACTCCTACGAGCAGTACTTC.